This is a list of T cell receptor beta chains from one sample in a study of shared clonotypes between healthy human individuals. Using immunoSEQ multiplex PCR, the repertoire was profiled, and TCRdb retains in-frame clones only, with some absent. The table records some 2,400,000 clones, 95% of them present only once. The sample was naive CD4+ T cells sorted from blood. The receptor source for this set is a man between 18 and 29 years old in good health. Each CDR3 is given with its conserved first and last residue. The D gene is left open where the match is weak. Rows may omit the clone size; those that give it use once, few, many or a size class.

j_call,v_call,clone_size,d_call,cdr3_aa,cdr3_nt
TRBJ1-4,TRBV5-1,NA,NA,CASSFDSEKLFF,TGCGCCAGCAGCTTCGATAGTGAAAAACTGTTTTTT
TRBJ2-7,TRBV9,NA,NA,CASSPGDTYSYEQYF,TGTGCCAGCAGCCCCGGCGACACTTACTCCTACGAGCAGTACTTC
TRBJ2-2,TRBV5-1,NA,TRBD2,CASSPLAGEVTGELFF,TGCGCCAGCAGCCCTTTAGCGGGGGAAGTGACCGGGGAGCTGTTTTTT
TRBJ1-5,TRBV10-3,NA,NA,CAISDGSQPQHF,TGTGCCATCAGTGATGGTAGTCAGCCCCAGCATTTT
TRBJ2-1,TRBV2,NA,TRBD1,CASSSGGNEQFF,TGTGCCAGCAGTTCAGGGGGTAATGAGCAGTTCTTC
TRBJ1-6,TRBV10-2,few,NA,CASSESIVSPLHF,TGCGCCAGCAGTGAGTCTATAGTTTCACCCCTCCACTTT
TRBJ2-1,TRBV9,NA,TRBD2,CASSRGLADNEQFF,TGTGCCAGCAGCAGGGGACTAGCCGACAATGAGCAGTTCTTC
TRBJ1-2,TRBV5-1,few,NA,CASSLGATGSTYGYTF,TGCGCCAGCAGCTTGGGGGCCACAGGGTCTACATATGGCTACACCTTC
TRBJ2-7,TRBV6-6,NA,NA,CASSYSKGVSYEQYF,TGTGCCAGCAGTTACTCGAAGGGAGTCTCCTACGAGCAGTACTTC
TRBJ1-6,TRBV28,NA,NA,CASKTGGRTSYNSPLHF,TGTGCCAGCAAGACTGGTGGAAGGACCTCCTATAATTCACCCCTCCACTTT
TRBJ1-5,TRBV6-1,NA,NA,CASSEGAGISNQPQHF,TGTGCCAGCAGTGAAGGGGCGGGGATTAGCAATCAGCCCCAGCATTTT
TRBJ2-1,TRBV5-1,NA,TRBD1,CASKHRTGGNEQFF,TGCGCCAGCAAACATAGGACAGGGGGGAATGAGCAGTTCTTC
TRBJ2-7,TRBV5-5,NA,NA,CASSLVTQQYF,TGTGCCAGCAGCTTGGTAACACAGCAGTACTTC
TRBJ1-2,TRBV5-1,once,TRBD1,CASSPPGQGAGGYTF,TGCGCCAGCAGCCCACCGGGACAGGGGGCAGGGGGCTACACCTTC
TRBJ2-2,TRBV2,NA,NA,CASSGSQGIANTGELFF,TGTGCCAGCAGTGGTTCCCAGGGGATCGCGAACACCGGGGAGCTGTTTTTT
TRBJ2-7,TRBV5-8,once,NA,CASSSENYEQYF,TGTGCCAGCAGCTCGGAGAACTACGAGCAGTACTTC
TRBJ1-2,TRBV6-6,NA,TRBD1,CASRLDRGWYGYTF,TGTGCCAGCAGACTGGACAGGGGTTGGTATGGCTACACCTTC
TRBJ1-6,TRBV15,NA,NA,CATSRDRGRGDSPLHF,TGTGCCACCAGCAGAGATAGGGGACGGGGTGATTCACCCCTCCACTTT
TRBJ1-2,TRBV28,NA,NA,CASSPPGSNYGYTF,TGTGCCAGCAGTCCCCCTGGATCTAACTATGGCTACACCTTC
TRBJ2-7,TRBV18,NA,NA,CASSPGQGRNEQYF,TGTGCCAGCTCACCGGGTCAGGGGAGGAACGAGCAGTACTTC
TRBJ1-3,TRBV13,NA,TRBD1,CASSWARTGAGNTIYF,TGTGCCAGCAGCTGGGCCCGGACAGGGGCTGGAAACACCATATATTTT
TRBJ1-2,TRBV30,NA,TRBD1,CAWSGTGGGGYTF,TGTGCCTGGAGTGGGACAGGGGGTGGCGGCTACACCTTC
TRBJ1-1,TRBV27,NA,NA,CASSRTDGNTEAFF,TGTGCCAGCAGTAGGACCGACGGCAACACTGAAGCTTTCTTT
TRBJ2-2,TRBV18,NA,TRBD1,CASSRRTGGDTGELFF,TGTGCCAGCTCACGCCGGACAGGGGGCGACACCGGGGAGCTGTTTTTT
TRBJ1-1,TRBV14,NA,NA,CASSAQVAEAFF,TGTGCCAGCAGTGCTCAAGTGGCTGAAGCTTTCTTT
TRBJ2-7,TRBV29-1,NA,NA,CSVLRTETYEQYF,TGCAGCGTTCTAAGGACAGAGACCTACGAGCAGTACTTC
TRBJ2-2,TRBV6-1,NA,NA,CASSEREEGTGELFF,TGTGCCAGCAGTGAAAGGGAGGAGGGCACCGGGGAGCTGTTTTTT
TRBJ2-1,TRBV5-8,NA,TRBD2,CASSSGSTSGSINEQFF,TGTGCCAGCAGCTCGGGATCGACTAGCGGGAGTATCAATGAGCAGTTCTTC
TRBJ2-7,TRBV19,NA,NA,CASSIGLEQYF,TGTGCCAGTAGTATAGGTCTTGAGCAGTACTTC
TRBJ1-1,TRBV10-1,NA,NA,CASSETVGTEAFF,TGCGCCAGCAGTGAGACAGTTGGGACTGAAGCTTTCTTT